This T cell receptor beta chain was captured in a study of control samples from healthy donors and cancer patients. The table came from immunoSEQ multiplex PCR; TCRdb's copy has only in-frame clones and leaves some out. Seen here are more than 100,000 clones, 80% to 95% observed once, and the top ten hold 2% to 2.5%. V was trimmed by 6 bases and J by 3 bases, leaving 8 bases between them. The CDR3 is made up of 13 amino acids. The V and J genes are TRBV12-3 or TRBV12-4 and TRBJ2-2; D gene ambiguous. This receptor was obtained from a man aged 18 to 30 in good health. Sample: blood. This CDR3 is CASRGRDTGELFF. CDR3 DNA: TGTGCCAGCAGAGGACGGGACACCGGGGAGCTGTTTTTT.